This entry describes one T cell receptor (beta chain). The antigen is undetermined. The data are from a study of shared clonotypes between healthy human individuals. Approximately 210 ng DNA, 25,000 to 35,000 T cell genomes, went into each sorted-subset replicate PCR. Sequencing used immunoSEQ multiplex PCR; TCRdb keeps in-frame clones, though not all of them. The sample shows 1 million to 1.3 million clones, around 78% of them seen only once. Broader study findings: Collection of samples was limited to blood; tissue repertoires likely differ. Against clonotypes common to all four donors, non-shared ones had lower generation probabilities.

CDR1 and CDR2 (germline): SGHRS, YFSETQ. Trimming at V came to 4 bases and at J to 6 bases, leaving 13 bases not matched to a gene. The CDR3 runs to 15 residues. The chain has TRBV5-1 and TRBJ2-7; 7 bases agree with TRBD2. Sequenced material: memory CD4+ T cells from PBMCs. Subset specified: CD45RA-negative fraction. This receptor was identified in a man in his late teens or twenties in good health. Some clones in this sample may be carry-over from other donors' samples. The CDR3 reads CASSPASGGPSEQYF. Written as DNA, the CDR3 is TGCGCCAGCAGCCCAGCCTCGGGGGGACCATCCGAGCAGTACTTC. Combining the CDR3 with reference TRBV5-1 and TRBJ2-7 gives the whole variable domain KAGVTQTPRYLIKTRGQQVTLSCSPISGHRSVSWYQQTPGQGLQFLFEYFSETQRNKGNFPGRFSGRQFSNSRSEMNVSTLELGDSALYLCASSPASGGPSEQYFGPGTRLTVT.